Below are 19 T cell receptor beta chains sequenced from a single sample in a study of cytotoxic CD8 clonotypes in ibrutinib-treated CLL. The repertoire was sequenced with immunoSEQ multiplex PCR; TCRdb's copy has only in-frame clones and lacks some. The table has tens of thousands of clones, about 70% seen once. The sample here was PBMCs, taken after 12 months of ibrutinib treatment. These receptors came from a human donor with chronic lymphocytic leukemia.

The V call is TRBV6-1, the J call TRBJ1-1, with D tentatively TRBD1 (5 bases). Trimming left V 4 bases short and J 1 base short, with 10 bases between. There are 14 residues in the CDR3. Germline V gene sequence: CDR1 MNHNS, CDR2 SASEGT. The CDR3 here is CASSGQFTNTEAFF. The CDR3 DNA reads TGTGCCAGCAGTGGACAGTTCACGAACACTGAAGCTTTCTTT.

This rearrangement joins TRBV29-1 to TRBJ2-3, with D tentatively TRBD1 (6 bases). CDR1 SQVTM and CDR2 ANQGSEA come from the germline V gene. V lost 0 bases and J 14 bases, leaving 15 bases between the germline ends. This CDR3 spans 12 amino acids. CDR3 in amino acids: CSVEDHTGFPYF. In DNA, the CDR3 is TGCAGCGTTGAAGATCACACAGGGTTTCCGTATTTT.

This clone appeared once. This sequence joins TRBV6-6 and TRBJ2-6; D unresolved. V was clipped by 8 bases and J by 0 bases, with 11 bases between them. The germline CDR1 and CDR2 sequences are MNHNY and SVGAGI (reference sequence). This CDR3 is 15 amino acids long. The CDR3 reads CASGDLNSGANVLTF. The CDR3 coding sequence is TGTGCCAGCGGGGATCTGAACTCTGGGGCCAACGTCCTGACTTTC.

This clone has only a few counts. The rearrangement links TRBV11-2 to TRBJ1-6; 10 nucleotides agree with TRBD1. Germline V gives CDR1 SGHAT, CDR2 FQNNGV. This CDR3 has 15 amino acids. Unmatched junction bases numbered 5, after V lost 5 bases and J lost 7 bases. The CDR3 DNA is TGTGCCAGCAGCAAGGGGACAGGGGTGAATTCACCCCTCCACTTT. Protein product: CASSKGTGVNSPLHF.

This chain connects TRBV19 to TRBJ1-1; D remains unclear. Germline lookup yields CDR1 LNHDA and CDR2 SQIVND (reference sequence). V was shortened by 3 bases and J by 2 bases, with 10 bases between the two germline ends. The CDR3 sequence is 14 residues long. This CDR3 reads CASSIVDYNTEAFF. The CDR3 DNA reads TGTGCCAGTAGTATTGTTGACTACAACACTGAAGCTTTCTTT.

The chain has TRBV28 and TRBJ1-5; 7 nucleotides align to TRBD1. This CDR3 comprises 14 residues. Unmatched junction bases numbered 10, after V lost 8 bases and J lost 6 bases. The germline V gene encodes CDR1 MDHEN and CDR2 SYDVKM. The CDR3 bases are TGTGCCAGCCTGACATTAGGGGGCGGTCAGCCCCAGCATTTT. It encodes CASLTLGGGQPQHF.

The chain carries TRBV29-1 and TRBJ1-1; 8 bases map to TRBD1. From germline, CDR1 is SQVTM and CDR2 ANQGSEA. J lost 8 bases, V lost 6 bases, and 5 bases had no gene match. CDR3 length equals 11 residues. In DNA form, the CDR3 reads TGCAGCGTCGGGCAGGGGGCAGAAGCTTTCTTT. This codes for CSVGQGAEAFF.

The sample holds one count of this clone. The V call is TRBV19, the J call TRBJ2-7; 8 nucleotides align to TRBD2. The CDR3 loop spans 15 amino acids. Germline trimming cut 4 bases from V and 3 bases from J; bases unmatched to any gene: 8. Germline V gene lookup returns CDR1 LNHDA and CDR2 SQIVND (reference sequence). The CDR3 loop is CASSTSRGANYEQYF. CDR3 nucleotide sequence: TGTGCCAGTAGTACGTCGCGGGGGGCCAACTACGAGCAGTACTTC.

The gene calls are TRBV5-1 and TRBJ2-7; weak D call: TRBD2 (7 bases). This CDR3 has 14 amino acids. Germline loops: CDR1 SGHRS, CDR2 YFSETQ. Between the trimmed V and J ends, which lost 4 bases and 0 bases, there was a span of 11 bases. CDR3 coding DNA: TGCGCCAGCAGCCCGCGGGGGCGCTCCTACGAGCAGTACTTC. It specifies CASSPRGRSYEQYF.

This clone has just a few counts. The V call is TRBV2, the J call TRBJ1-2; D is ambiguous. Trimming removed 3 bases at V and 7 bases at J, with 12 bases between. Germline V gives CDR1 SNHLY, CDR2 FYNNEI. This CDR3 is built from 13 residues. In DNA form, the CDR3 reads TGTGCCAGCAGTGATCCCGGTTTTGTTGGCTACACCTTC. It specifies CASSDPGFVGYTF. Using reference TRBV2 and TRBJ1-2 for the parts outside the CDR3, the full variable domain is EPEVTQTPSHQVTQMGQEVILRCVPISNHLYFYWYRQILGQKVEFLVSFYNNEISEKSEIFDDQFSVERPDGSNFTLKIRSTKLEDSAMYFCASSDPGFVGYTFGSGTRLTVV.

This rearrangement joins TRBV5-1 to TRBJ2-2, with D perhaps TRBD1 (6 bases). Germline lookup yields CDR1 SGHRS and CDR2 YFSETQ. The CDR3 runs 15 residues. V was pared by 4 bases and J by 0 bases, with 10 bases between. The chain's CDR3 is CASSQQGTNTGELFF. The CDR3 nucleotides read TGCGCCAGCAGCCAACAGGGTACGAACACCGGGGAGCTGTTTTTT.

This clone was recorded only once. The chain links TRBV7-2 to TRBJ2-3; tentatively, D is TRBD1 or TRBD2 (6 bases each). CDR3 size: 14 residues. Trimming took 5 bases from V and 4 from J, leaving 13 bases between them. From germline, CDR1 is SGHTA and CDR2 FQGNSA. Written as DNA, the CDR3 is TGTGCCAGCAGCCCAGGGGACTTCTCAGATACGCAGTATTTT. It is translated as CASSPGDFSDTQYF.

This rearrangement joins TRBV2 to TRBJ1-2; tentative D call: TRBD1 (5 bases). The germline CDR1 and CDR2 sequences are SNHLY and FYNNEI. Trimming left V 3 bases short and J 4 bases short, with 15 bases between. CDR3 length equals 15 residues. The CDR3 DNA reads TGTGCCAGCAGTGATAGGAGTCCCGGGGGCTATGGCTACACCTTC. Protein product: CASSDRSPGGYGYTF.

Concerning this clone: Given the absence of the conserved phenylalanine or tryptophan at the CDR3 end, a read error is likely. This sequence joins TRBV27 and TRBJ1-6; 7 nucleotides line up with TRBD1. CDR3 size: 20 residues. The germline gives CDR1 MNHEY, CDR2 SMNVEV (reference sequence). DNA for the CDR3: TGTGCCAGCAGTTTACGGGGTGGGGGACAGTTCTTCTCCCATAATTCACCCCTCCACCTT. It specifies CASSLRGGGQFFSHNSPLHL.

This rearrangement joins TRBV30 to TRBJ1-2, with D possibly TRBD1 on 5 matching bases. Trimming cost V 3 bases and J 4 bases, with 9 bases left between them. Germline V gene sequence: CDR1 GTSNPN, CDR2 SVGIG (reference sequence). The CDR3 runs 12 residues. The CDR3 bases are TGTGCCTGGAGGGGGGACGGCTATGGCTACACCTTC. This encodes CAWRGDGYGYTF. Looking up the rest from reference TRBV30 and TRBJ1-2 gives the full variable domain: SQTIHQWPATLVQPVGSPLSLECTVEGTSNPNLYWYRQAAGRGLQLLFYSVGIGQISSEVPQNLSASRPQDRQFILSSKKLLLSDSGFYLCAWRGDGYGYTFGSGTRLTVV.

The chain recombines TRBV27 with TRBJ2-1; 10 bases are shared with TRBD2. The CDR3 spans 15 residues. Germline CDR1 reads MNHEY; CDR2 reads SMNVEV (reference sequence). V lost 3 bases and J lost 10; bases outside the gene matches: 9. CDR3 DNA: TGTGCCAGCAGTTTCCAGCTAGCGGGGGTAAGCGAGCAGTTCTTC. Its translation is CASSFQLAGVSEQFF.

The table lists this clone with a count of one. V gene TRBV25-1 combines with J gene TRBJ2-5; 7 bases agree with TRBD1. CDR1 and CDR2 (germline): MGHDK, SYGVNS. This CDR3 has 15 amino acids. Trimming at V came to 5 bases and at J to 5 bases, leaving 11 bases not matched to a gene. This chain's CDR3 is CASSSDRLRGETQYF. The CDR3 DNA reads TGTGCCAGCAGTTCGGACAGGCTAAGGGGGGAGACCCAGTACTTC.

CDR3 in DNA: TGTGCCAGCAGTGAAGAGGGCAGTTATAGCAATCAGCCCCAGCATTTT. Translation gives CASSEEGSYSNQPQHF. The chain uses TRBV6-1 and TRBJ1-5, with D uncertain. The CDR3 loop spans 16 amino acids. Germline CDR1 is MNHNS and CDR2 is SASEGT. Trimming shortened V by 1 base and J by 0 bases, and 10 bases separated the two germline ends.

The rearrangement links TRBV25-1 to TRBJ1-1; TRBD1 might be the D (6 bases). V lost 5 bases and J 1 base, leaving 11 bases between the germline ends. The germline V gene encodes CDR1 MGHDK and CDR2 SYGVNS. CDR3 length: 14 residues. The CDR3 here is CASSRGQQNTEAFF. In DNA form, the CDR3 reads TGTGCCAGCAGTCGTGGACAGCAGAACACTGAAGCTTTCTTT.